A single sample is the source of the 16 T cell receptor beta chains below, sequenced in a study of blood T cell repertoires in COVID-19 (dated by TCRdb to 2019 to 2021). To prepare the library, the immunoSEQ multiplex PCR assay was applied. TCRdb mirrors the immuneACCESS table, restricted to in-frame sequences. Some clones are absent from its copies; in checked studies, under half trace to an unresolved V gene, and the reason for the others is unknown. This sample gives a few hundred thousand clones in total; roughly nine tenths of them show up just once. Over 1.5% of the sample is in the top ten clones. The sequencing sample was made of peripheral blood. These receptors were taken from a woman aged 25 to 39 with COVID-19, enrolled during active disease.

The gene calls are TRBV23-1 and TRBJ2-3; TRBD1 agrees at 9 bases. TRBV23-1 is given ORF status, its function remaining uncertain. CDR3 length: 16 amino acids. After removal of 3 bases from V and 3 bases from J, the junction contained 7 bases not matched to a gene. CDR3 sequence (DNA): TGCGCCAGCAGTCAGTCCCGGGACAGGGTGACAGATACGCAGTATTTT. Translation gives CASSQSRDRVTDTQYF.

The chain employs TRBV6-5 and TRBJ2-3; 10 nucleotides agree with TRBD1. CDR3 size: 15 residues. J was trimmed by 4 bases and V by 6 bases; bases with no gene match: 7. CDR1 MNHEY and CDR2 SVGAGI come from the germline V gene. The CDR3 protein is CASSDRQGAADTQYF. For the CDR3, the DNA is TGTGCCAGCAGCGATAGACAGGGGGCCGCAGATACGCAGTATTTT.

J is TRBJ1-2 and V is TRBV5-6, with a weak D call TRBD1 (5 bases). V was trimmed by 0 bases and J by 5 bases, leaving 11 bases between them. The CDR3 spans 14 residues. Germline V gene sequence: CDR1 SGHDT, CDR2 YYEEEE. In nucleotides, the CDR3 is TGTGCCAGCAGCTTGGGTCTTCGGGGGTATGGCTACACCTTC. This gives the protein CASSLGLRGYGYTF.

The J gene is TRBJ1-5, the V gene TRBV19, with no clear D. Germline V gives CDR1 LNHDA, CDR2 SQIVND (reference sequence). V was cut by 3 bases and J by 9 bases, with 12 bases left in between. CDR3 length: 13 residues. CDR3 sequence reads: CASSIEARGPQHF. CDR3 in DNA: TGTGCCAGTAGTATCGAGGCCCGGGGGCCCCAGCATTTT.

The chain combines TRBV7-6 with TRBJ1-6, with 10 bases matching TRBD1. This CDR3 contains 14 residues. Looked up from germline, CDR1 is SGHVS and CDR2 is FNYEAQ. After removal of 8 bases from V and 7 bases from J, the junction contained 5 bases not matched to a gene. CDR3 DNA: TGTGCCAGCGGCACGACAGGGGGCAATTCACCCCTCCACTTT. This encodes CASGTTGGNSPLHF.

CDR3 coding DNA: TGTGCCAGCAGTGAAGGCAACACCCGCTTATATGGCTACACCTTC. Translated, it gives CASSEGNTRLYGYTF. The V call is TRBV2, the J call TRBJ1-2; D gene uncertain. The CDR3 length is 15 residues. Trimming stripped 1 base from V and 5 bases from J, with 14 bases between. Germline V lookup: CDR1 SNHLY, CDR2 FYNNEI. The whole variable domain, remainder taken from reference TRBV2 and TRBJ1-2, is EPEVTQTPSHQVTQMGQEVILRCVPISNHLYFYWYRQILGQKVEFLVSFYNNEISEKSEIFDDQFSVERPDGSNFTLKIRSTKLEDSAMYFCASSEGNTRLYGYTFGSGTRLTVV.

DNA of the CDR3: TGCGCCAGCAGCTCGACAGGGAATTATGAAAAACTGTTTTTT. Translated, it gives CASSSTGNYEKLFF. The chain links TRBV5-1 to TRBJ1-4, with 7 bases fitting TRBD1. The CDR3 sequence is 14 residues long. The germline CDR1 and CDR2 sequences are SGHRS and YFSETQ. The J segment lost 6 bases and the V segment lost 3 bases, leaving 5 bases of the junction unmatched.

The rearrangement uses TRBV7-9 and TRBJ1-2, with D perhaps TRBD1 (6 bases). CDR1 and CDR2 from the germline V gene are SEHNR and FQNEAQ (reference sequence). V dropped 4 bases and J dropped 7 bases, with 10 bases sitting between them. CDR3 size: 12 residues. CDR3 loop: CASSWDTSGYTF. In DNA form, the CDR3 reads TGTGCCAGCAGCTGGGACACCAGTGGCTACACCTTC.

The chain employs TRBV9 and TRBJ2-7; no reliable D call. Trimming shortened V by 4 bases and J by 3 bases, and 17 bases separated the two germline ends. In germline, CDR1 is SGDLS, CDR2 YYNGEE. CDR3 length equals 15 residues. The CDR3 sequence is CASSPGFGFSYEQYF. The CDR3 DNA follows: TGTGCCAGCAGCCCCGGGTTCGGGTTCAGCTACGAGCAGTACTTC.

The V call is TRBV5-5, the J call TRBJ2-1, with 9 bases lining up with TRBD1. The germline V gene has CDR1 SGHKS and CDR2 YYEKEE (reference sequence). The length of the CDR3 is 14 residues. J lost 9 bases, V lost 3 bases, and 7 bases had no gene match. As DNA, the CDR3 is TGTGCCAGCAGCTCTAGGGACAGGGCTGGTGAGCAGTTCTTC. As protein: CASSSRDRAGEQFF.

This clone was found a few times. This chain connects TRBV4-1 to TRBJ1-4, with 7 bases fitting TRBD1. The germline gives CDR1 MGHRA, CDR2 YSYEKL. The CDR3 runs to 15 residues. The J segment lost 3 bases and the V segment lost 4 bases, leaving 5 bases of the junction unmatched. The CDR3 region is CASSPTGDPNEKLFF. CDR3 coding DNA: TGCGCCAGCAGCCCTACAGGGGACCCTAATGAAAAACTGTTTTTT.

This rearrangement joins TRBV24-1 to TRBJ1-2, with a tentative D call TRBD1 (5 bases). Germline V gene sequence: CDR1 KGHDR, CDR2 SFDVKD. This CDR3 spans 14 amino acids. Trimming shortened V by 9 bases and J by 6 bases, and 19 bases separated the two germline ends. CDR3 bases: TGTGCCACCCCCGCTCAGAGTAGGGGCGATGGCTACACCTTC. It yields the protein CATPAQSRGDGYTF.

This sequence joins TRBV29-1 and TRBJ2-5, with 8 bases identical to TRBD2. V was pared by 7 bases and J by 5 bases, with 12 bases of the junction left unmatched. Germline CDR1 SQVTM, CDR2 ANQGSEA. The CDR3 covers 14 residues. The CDR3 DNA reads as TGCAGCGGTGCCGGGGGGGTGGAGGTGGAGACCCAGTACTTC. Amino acid sequence: CSGAGGVEVETQYF.

The chain employs TRBV5-1 and TRBJ2-3; 8 positions agree with TRBD2. The CDR3 length is 14 residues. CDR1 and CDR2 (germline): SGHRS, YFSETQ. Trimming took 3 bases from V and 1 from J; bases not matched to a gene: 1. The CDR3 reads CASSYSGGTDTQYF. As DNA, the CDR3 is TGCGCCAGCAGCTATAGCGGGGGCACAGATACGCAGTATTTT. Filled out from reference TRBV5-1 and TRBJ2-3, the complete variable domain reads KAGVTQTPRYLIKTRGQQVTLSCSPISGHRSVSWYQQTPGQGLQFLFEYFSETQRNKGNFPGRFSGRQFSNSRSEMNVSTLELGDSALYLCASSYSGGTDTQYFGPGTRLTVL.

This clone appeared a single time. Other nucleotide sequences from this sample produce the same CDR3. The chain combines TRBV5-1 with TRBJ1-1; D call uncertain. V was pared by 2 bases and J by 2 bases, with 7 bases between. CDR3 length: 13 amino acids. Germline CDR1 is SGHRS and CDR2 is YFSETQ. The CDR3 sequence: CASSLGGNTEAFF. CDR3 DNA sequence: TGCGCCAGCAGCTTAGGAGGTAACACTGAAGCTTTCTTT.

This chain links TRBV27 with TRBJ1-2, with a tentative D call TRBD1 (6 bases). Germline assignment: CDR1 MNHEY and CDR2 SMNVEV (reference sequence). Trimming shortened V by 4 bases and J by 4 bases, and 10 bases separated the two germline ends. CDR3 length: 13 amino acids. The CDR3 loop is CASSSGVGYGYTF. In DNA form, the CDR3 reads TGTGCCAGCAGTTCAGGGGTGGGCTATGGCTACACCTTC.